The rows below give T cell receptor beta chains drawn from one sample of a study of T cell responses to AZD1222 COVID-19 vaccine. Sequencing used immunoSEQ multiplex PCR; TCRdb keeps in-frame clones, though not all of them. The table shows 65,000 to 80,000 clones, with about 92% occurring only once. Source: peripheral blood, taken on day 0 of AZD1222 vaccination. These receptors all come from an adult in good health. Both conserved end residues are part of each CDR3. D genes are given only for firm matches. For some rows the clone size is stated as once, few or many, or as a class when expanded; others skip it.

V gene,D gene,J gene,clone size,CDR3 DNA,CDR3 protein
TRBV5-1,TRBD1,TRBJ1-6,-,TGCGCCAGCAGCATCGGACAGGGGGCTTATTCACCCCTCCACTTT,CASSIGQGAYSPLHF
TRBV30,-,TRBJ1-3,-,TGTGCCTGGAGTGTTTTGGAGGATCTATATTTT,CAWSVLEDLYF
TRBV7-3,TRBD2,TRBJ2-3,once,TGTGCCAGCAGCTTAATGAGCGGGAAGACAGATACGCAGTATTTT,CASSLMSGKTDTQYF
TRBV9,-,TRBJ2-1,-,TGTGCCAGCAGCCCCGCAGTCCTAGCCAATGAGCAGTTCTTC,CASSPAVLANEQFF
TRBV27,-,TRBJ1-6,-,TGTGCCAGCGGCGGGACGGCTAATTCACCCCTCCACTTT,CASGGTANSPLHF
TRBV6-6,-,TRBJ2-6,-,TGTGCCAGCAGTCCCGGGGGCCCAAGTGCCGGGGCCAACGTCCTGACTTTC,CASSPGGPSAGANVLTF
TRBV6-5,-,TRBJ1-1,-,TGTGCCAGCAGCCGCACCACAAGGAACACTGAAGCTTTCTTT,CASSRTTRNTEAFF
TRBV4-3,-,TRBJ2-1,-,TGCGCCAGCAGCCCTCAGGCGGGGAGAGGCGATGAGCAGTTCTTC,CASSPQAGRGDEQFF
TRBV3-1/TRBV3-2,TRBD1,TRBJ2-3,-,TGTGCCAGCAGCCCAGGGACAGGGGAGTGGGTAACAGATACGCAGTATTTT,CASSPGTGEWVTDTQYF
TRBV6-5,-,TRBJ1-5,-,TGTGCCAGCAGTTACTCGGCGGATAAAAATCAGCCCCAGCATTTT,CASSYSADKNQPQHF
TRBV13,-,TRBJ1-2,few,TGTGCCAGCACCTCCCTCCCAACAGCTAACTATGGCTACACCTTC,CASTSLPTANYGYTF
TRBV6-1,-,TRBJ1-4,once,TGTGCCAGCAGTGGACAGGACCTAGCAACTAATGAAAAACTGTTTTTT,CASSGQDLATNEKLFF
TRBV4-1,-,TRBJ1-5,once,TGCGCCAGCAGCCAAGCTTCGGTCGGAGATAGCAATCAGCCCCAGCATTTT,CASSQASVGDSNQPQHF
TRBV6-1,-,TRBJ2-1,-,TGTGCCAGCAGTCAAGAGACCGAACAGGCGAACAATGAGCAGTTCTTC,CASSQETEQANNEQFF
TRBV29-1,TRBD1,TRBJ1-2,-,TGCAGCGACGAAGACAGGGCCACTAACTATGGCTACACCTTC,CSDEDRATNYGYTF
TRBV12-3/TRBV12-4,-,TRBJ1-4,-,TGTGCCAGCAGCCGGGGAATCGGTGAAAAACTGTTTTTT,CASSRGIGEKLFF
TRBV2,-,TRBJ2-5,once,TGTGCCAGCAGTATAACGGACCAAGAGACCCAGTACTTC,CASSITDQETQYF
TRBV19,TRBD2,TRBJ2-1,-,TGTGCCAGTAGTAAGAGGACTAGCGGGAGTCTTGAGCAGTTCTTC,CASSKRTSGSLEQFF
TRBV5-1,-,TRBJ2-3,-,TGCGCCAGCAGCTTGGCCCAAGGCACAGATACGCAGTATTTT,CASSLAQGTDTQYF
TRBV2,-,TRBJ1-5,-,TGTGCCAGCAGTGAAGACGGGGCTAGTCAGCCCCAGCATTTT,CASSEDGASQPQHF
TRBV9,-,TRBJ2-2,-,TGTGCCAGCAGCGTACGCGGGATAAGCAGGGAGCTGTTTTTT,CASSVRGISRELFF
TRBV14,-,TRBJ2-7,-,TGTGCCAGCAGCCTCGTCGGGGGCGCTCACGAGCAGTACTTC,CASSLVGGAHEQYF
TRBV5-4,-,TRBJ2-7,once,TGTGCCAGCAGCTCGACGATGGGTGGGTACGAGCAGTACTTC,CASSSTMGGYEQYF
TRBV5-1,-,TRBJ1-6,-,TGCGCCAGCAGCTTGCGGGGAGGATCACCCCTCCACTTT,CASSLRGGSPLHF
TRBV5-1,-,TRBJ1-2,once,TGCGCCAGCAGCTTGGGAGGGATTAAAGATCAGGGAGGGAACTATGGCTACACCTTC,CASSLGGIKDQGGNYGYTF
TRBV9,-,TRBJ2-1,few,TGTGCCAGCAGCGTAGGGCCCGGGGAAAATGAGCAGTTCTTC,CASSVGPGENEQFF
TRBV28,TRBD1,TRBJ2-7,few,TGTGCCAGCAGTTCCCTCTCACCGGGACAGAACTACGAGCAGTACTTC,CASSSLSPGQNYEQYF
TRBV5-6,-,TRBJ1-6,-,TGTGCCAGCAGCTTGGGATTAGGCGCCCCCGATTCACCCCTCCACTTT,CASSLGLGAPDSPLHF
TRBV5-5,-,TRBJ1-5,-,TGTGCCAGCAGCTTCGCCGCCGGTGGTCAGCCCCAGCATTTT,CASSFAAGGQPQHF
TRBV29-1,TRBD1,TRBJ2-1,-,TGCAGCGCTCGACAGGGGGCAGGGAATGAGCAGTTCTTC,CSARQGAGNEQFF
TRBV12-3/TRBV12-4,-,TRBJ1-2,-,TGTGCCAGCAGTTTAGTATTTGGGGTTGGCTACACCTTC,CASSLVFGVGYTF
TRBV3-1/TRBV3-2,-,TRBJ1-6,-,TGTGCCAGCAGCCAACGTGAATTGAATTCACCCCTCCACTTT,CASSQRELNSPLHF
TRBV7-6,-,TRBJ1-2,-,TGTGCCAGCAGCCGAACTCCGGGACATGAAGTGCGTGGCTACACCTTC,CASSRTPGHEVRGYTF
TRBV7-9,-,TRBJ1-2,-,TGTGCCAGCAGCTTGGGGAATGGGGGCTATGGCTACACCTTC,CASSLGNGGYGYTF
TRBV7-9,-,TRBJ1-5,-,TGTGCCAGCAGACCTGCGGGGCGCAATCAGCCCCAGCATTTT,CASRPAGRNQPQHF
TRBV5-6,TRBD1,TRBJ1-1,-,TGTGCCAGCAGCTTTTTTCGGGACAGGGGGATGAACACTGAAGCTTTCTTT,CASSFFRDRGMNTEAFF
TRBV6-5,-,TRBJ2-1,-,TGTGCCAGCGAGAAAGGGAGATACAATGAGCAGTTCTTC,CASEKGRYNEQFF
TRBV30,TRBD1,TRBJ1-4,-,TGTGCCTGGAACCACAGGGGGCGTCGAGAAAAACTGTTTTTT,CAWNHRGRREKLFF
TRBV29-1,-,TRBJ1-3,once,TGCAGCGTTGCGGGGGACAGAAACACCATATATTTT,CSVAGDRNTIYF
TRBV29-1,TRBD2,TRBJ2-1,-,TGCAGCGTAGAATCCGCTATAGCGGGAGTCAATGAGCAGTTCTTC,CSVESAIAGVNEQFF
TRBV24-1,-,TRBJ1-2,-,TGTGCCACCAGTGAGCCTACGGGGGCAGAATATGGCTACACCTTC,CATSEPTGAEYGYTF
TRBV24-1,-,TRBJ1-5,-,TGTGCCACCAGTGAAAACCCTCACAATCAGCCCCAGCATTTT,CATSENPHNQPQHF
TRBV9,-,TRBJ1-4,-,TGTGCCAGCAGCGTAGAAACCGGTGAAAAACTGTTTTTT,CASSVETGEKLFF
TRBV9,TRBD2,TRBJ2-3,-,TGTGCCAGCAGCGTTCGACTAGCGGGAGCAGATACGCAGTATTTT,CASSVRLAGADTQYF
TRBV7-9,-,TRBJ1-2,once,TGTGCCAGCAGCCGAACAGGGTACTACGGCTACACCTTC,CASSRTGYYGYTF
TRBV12-3/TRBV12-4,-,TRBJ1-5,-,TGTGCCAGCAGTTCCGGGTTGAGGACCCAGCATTTT,CASSSGLRTQHF
TRBV7-8,-,TRBJ2-1,-,TGTGCCAGCAGCTTATCGCAGGGCTCCTACAATGAGCAGTTCTTC,CASSLSQGSYNEQFF
TRBV7-3,TRBD2,TRBJ2-1,few,TGTGCCAGCAGCTTAGGCTTGCGCGGGGGGACCTACAATGAGCAGTTCTTC,CASSLGLRGGTYNEQFF
TRBV9,TRBD1,TRBJ2-1,-,TGTGCCAGCAGCACCCGACAGGGCTCCTACAATGAGCAGTTCTTC,CASSTRQGSYNEQFF
TRBV7-8,-,TRBJ1-1,-,TGTGCCAGCAGCGCCCCTACTGGAGTGAGGGGTGAAGCTTTCTTT,CASSAPTGVRGEAFF
TRBV5-5,-,TRBJ2-3,-,TGTGCCAGCAGCCAGGGACAGCGGGCAGATACGCAGTATTTT,CASSQGQRADTQYF
TRBV11-3,-,TRBJ2-1,-,TGTGCCAGCAGCTTAGGGCTAAATGAGCAGTTCTTC,CASSLGLNEQFF